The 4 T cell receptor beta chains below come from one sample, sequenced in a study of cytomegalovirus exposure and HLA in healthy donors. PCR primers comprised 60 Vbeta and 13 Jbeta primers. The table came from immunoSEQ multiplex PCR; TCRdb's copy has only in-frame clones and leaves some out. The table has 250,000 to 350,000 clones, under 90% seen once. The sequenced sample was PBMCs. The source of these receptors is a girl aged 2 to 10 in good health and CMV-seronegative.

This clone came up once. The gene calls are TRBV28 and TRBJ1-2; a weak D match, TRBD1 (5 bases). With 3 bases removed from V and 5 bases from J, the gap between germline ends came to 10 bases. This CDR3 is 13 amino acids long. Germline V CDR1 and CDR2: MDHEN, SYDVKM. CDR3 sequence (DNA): TGTGCCAGCAGTTTGGGGGGGAGGTATGGCTACACCTTC. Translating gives CASSLGGRYGYTF.

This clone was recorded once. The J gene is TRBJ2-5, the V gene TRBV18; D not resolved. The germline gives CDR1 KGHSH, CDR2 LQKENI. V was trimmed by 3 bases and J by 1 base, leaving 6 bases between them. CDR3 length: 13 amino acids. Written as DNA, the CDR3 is TGTGCCAGCTCACCTAGACTCCAAGAGACCCAGTACTTC. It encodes CASSPRLQETQYF.

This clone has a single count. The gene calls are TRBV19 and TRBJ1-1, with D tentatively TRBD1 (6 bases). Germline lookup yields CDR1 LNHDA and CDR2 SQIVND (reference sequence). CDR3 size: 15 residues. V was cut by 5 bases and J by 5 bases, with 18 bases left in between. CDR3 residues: CASSFTGTGRTEAFF. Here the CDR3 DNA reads TGTGCCAGTAGTTTTACTGGAACAGGGCGGACTGAAGCTTTCTTT. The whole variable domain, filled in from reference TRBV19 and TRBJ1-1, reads DGGITQSPKYLFRKEGQNVTLSCEQNLNHDAMYWYRQDPGQGLRLIYYSQIVNDFQKGDIAEGYSVSREKKESFPLTVTSAQKNPTAFYLCASSFTGTGRTEAFFGQGTRLTVV.

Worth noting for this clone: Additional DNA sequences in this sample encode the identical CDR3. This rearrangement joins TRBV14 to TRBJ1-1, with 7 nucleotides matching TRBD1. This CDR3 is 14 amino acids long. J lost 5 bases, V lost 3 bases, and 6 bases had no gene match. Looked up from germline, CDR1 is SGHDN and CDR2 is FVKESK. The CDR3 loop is CASSQYQGGTEAFF. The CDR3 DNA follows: TGTGCCAGCAGCCAGTATCAGGGGGGTACTGAAGCTTTCTTT.